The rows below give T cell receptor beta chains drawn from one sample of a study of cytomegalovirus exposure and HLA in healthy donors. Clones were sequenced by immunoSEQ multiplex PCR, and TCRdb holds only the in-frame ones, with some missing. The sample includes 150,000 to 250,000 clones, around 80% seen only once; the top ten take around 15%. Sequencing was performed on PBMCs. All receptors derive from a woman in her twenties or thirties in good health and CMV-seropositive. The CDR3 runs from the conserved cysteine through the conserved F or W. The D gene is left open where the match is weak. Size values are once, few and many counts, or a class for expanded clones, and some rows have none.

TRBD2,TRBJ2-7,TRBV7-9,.,CASSLAPSGSSYEQYF,TGTGCCAGCAGCTTAGCGCCTAGCGGGAGCTCCTACGAGCAGTACTTC
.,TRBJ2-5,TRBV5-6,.,CASSLMLDTYQETQYF,TGTGCCAGCAGCTTGATGTTAGACACGTACCAAGAGACCCAGTACTTC
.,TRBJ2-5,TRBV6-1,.,CASSDNIQETQYF,TGTGCCAGCAGTGATAACATCCAAGAGACCCAGTACTTC
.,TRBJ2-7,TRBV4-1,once,CASSQVGGSDEQYF,TGCGCCAGCAGCCAGGTCGGGGGTAGCGACGAGCAGTACTTC
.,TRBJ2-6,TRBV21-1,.,CASSKGSKFLAGAGANVLTF,TGTGCCAGCAGCAAAGGGTCGAAGTTCTTAGCGGGAGCTGGGGCCAACGTCCTGACTTTC
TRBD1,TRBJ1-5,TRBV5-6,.,CASSIGDRENQPQHF,TGTGCCAGCAGCATAGGAGACAGGGAGAATCAGCCCCAGCATTTT
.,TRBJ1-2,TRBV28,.,CASSLNPTGPKWGYTF,TGTGCCAGCAGTTTAAATCCCACAGGGCCAAAATGGGGCTACACCTTC
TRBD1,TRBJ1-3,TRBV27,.,CASRPTGKDGNTIYF,TGTGCCAGCAGACCGACAGGGAAGGATGGAAACACCATATATTTT
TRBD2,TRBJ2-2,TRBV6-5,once,CASSYHLAEGTGELFF,TGTGCCAGCAGTTACCACCTAGCGGAGGGAACCGGGGAGCTGTTTTTT
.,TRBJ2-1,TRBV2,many,CASSGGHGTYNEQFF,TGTGCCAGCAGTGGGGGGCACGGTACCTACAATGAGCAGTTCTTC
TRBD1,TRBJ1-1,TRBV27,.,CASSPTTGGTEAFF,TGTGCCAGCAGTCCGACGACAGGGGGCACTGAAGCTTTCTTT
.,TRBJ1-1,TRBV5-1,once,CASSLLQGNTEAFF,TGCGCCAGCAGCTTGTTACAGGGCAACACTGAAGCTTTCTTT
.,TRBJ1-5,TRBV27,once,CASSYVGARGRQPQHF,TGTGCCAGCAGTTACGTGGGTGCCAGGGGCCGTCAGCCCCAGCATTTT
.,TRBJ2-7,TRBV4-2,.,CASSQDLVAYEQYF,TGTGCCAGCAGCCAAGACCTAGTAGCTTACGAGCAGTACTTC
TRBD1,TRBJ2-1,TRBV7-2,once,CASSPGQGAIHEQFF,TGTGCCAGCAGCCCAGGACAGGGGGCGATTCATGAGCAGTTCTTC
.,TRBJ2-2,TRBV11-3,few,CASSLGRGTGELFF,TGTGCCAGCAGCTTGGGGCGGGGCACCGGGGAGCTGTTTTTT
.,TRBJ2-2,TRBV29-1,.,CSVLAGVNTGELFF,TGCAGCGTTCTGGCAGGGGTCAACACCGGGGAGCTGTTTTTT
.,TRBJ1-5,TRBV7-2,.,CASSLGHGGRSNQPQHF,TGTGCCAGCAGCCTAGGACACGGAGGGAGAAGCAATCAGCCCCAGCATTTT
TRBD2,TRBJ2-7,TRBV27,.,CASSLSRLAGDEQYF,TGTGCCAGCAGTTTATCGCGACTAGCGGGAGACGAGCAGTACTTC
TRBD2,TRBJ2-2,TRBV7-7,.,CASSLVVAGAGELFF,TGTGCTAGCAGCTTAGTAGTAGCGGGAGCCGGGGAGCTGTTTTTT
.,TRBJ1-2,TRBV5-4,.,CASSLDRGSNGYTF,TGTGCCAGCAGCTTGGATAGGGGTTCTAATGGCTACACCTTC
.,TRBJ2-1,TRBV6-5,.,CASSQGSEQFF,TGTGCCAGCAGCCAGGGGAGTGAGCAGTTCTTC
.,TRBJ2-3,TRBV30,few,CAWSSSTDTQYF,TGTGCCTGGTCCTCCAGCACAGATACGCAGTATTTT
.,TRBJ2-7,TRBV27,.,CASSPNRTPSYEQYF,TGTGCCAGCAGTCCGAACAGGACCCCCTCCTACGAGCAGTACTTC
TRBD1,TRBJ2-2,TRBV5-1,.,CASSPRTGRIGELFF,TGCGCCAGCAGTCCACGGACAGGGAGGATCGGGGAGCTGTTTTTT
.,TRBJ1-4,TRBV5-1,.,CASSLELDEKLFF,TGCGCCAGCAGCTTGGAGCTGGATGAAAAACTGTTTTTT
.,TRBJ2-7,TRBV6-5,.,CASSQQVYSVEQYF,TGTGCCAGCAGCCAACAGGTTTACTCTGTGGAGCAGTACTTC
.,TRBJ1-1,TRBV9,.,CASSPRRANTEAFF,TGTGCCAGCAGCCCCCGGAGGGCTAACACTGAAGCTTTCTTT
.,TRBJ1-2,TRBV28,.,CASRATGMGGYTF,TGTGCCAGCAGAGCCACAGGGATGGGTGGCTACACCTTC